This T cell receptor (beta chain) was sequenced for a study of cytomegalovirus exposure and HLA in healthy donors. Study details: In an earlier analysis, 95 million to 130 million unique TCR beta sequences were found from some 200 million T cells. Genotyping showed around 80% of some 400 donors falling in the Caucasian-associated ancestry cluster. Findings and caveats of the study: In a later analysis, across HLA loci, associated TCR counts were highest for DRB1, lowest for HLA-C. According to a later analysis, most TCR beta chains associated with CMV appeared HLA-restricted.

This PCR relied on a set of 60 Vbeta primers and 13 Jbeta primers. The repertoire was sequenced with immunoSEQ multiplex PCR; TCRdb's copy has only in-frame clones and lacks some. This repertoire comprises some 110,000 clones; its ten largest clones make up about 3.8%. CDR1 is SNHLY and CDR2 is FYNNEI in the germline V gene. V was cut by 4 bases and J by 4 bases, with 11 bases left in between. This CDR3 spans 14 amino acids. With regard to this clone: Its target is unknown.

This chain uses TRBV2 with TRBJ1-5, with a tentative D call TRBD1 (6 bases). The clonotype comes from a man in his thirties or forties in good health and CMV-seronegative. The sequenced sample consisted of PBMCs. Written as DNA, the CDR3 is TGTGCCAGCAGTGGGGGAGGGGGAAATCAGCCCCAGCATTTT. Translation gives CASSGGGGNQPQHF.